The rows below give T cell receptor beta chains drawn from one sample of a study of T cell repertoires in cytomegalovirus infection. One entry per CDR3 protein, called by TCRdb with MiXCR from the reads. The sample yields about 310,000 distinct CDR3 sequences, 15% to 20% seen once. Sequenced material: PBMCs. The receptor source for this set is a human donor in good health (CMV status not recorded). Some clones in this sample may be carry-over from other donors' samples. Both conserved end residues are part of each CDR3. A D gene is named only where the DNA matches it firmly. For some rows the clone size is stated as once, few or many, or as a class when expanded; others skip it.

v_gene,j_gene,len,abundance,d_gene,CDR3aa,CDR3nt
TRBV4-2,TRBJ1-2,16,few,-,CASSQEMGGRDYGYTF,TGTGCCAGCAGCCAAGAGATGGGGGGGCGGGACTATGGCTACACCTTC
TRBV20-1,TRBJ1-6,13,-,-,CSALQGDNSPLHF,TGCAGTGCATTACAGGGAGATAATTCACCCCTCCACTTT
TRBV5-1,TRBJ1-5,17,-,-,CASSPGVGAGRNQPQHF,TGCGCCAGCAGCCCTGGAGTCGGGGCAGGACGAAATCAGCCCCAGCATTTT
TRBV12-3/TRBV12-4,TRBJ2-1,14,few,TRBD1,CASSLEGQYNEQFF,TGTGCCAGCAGTTTAGAGGGACAGTACAATGAGCAGTTCTTC
TRBV4-3,TRBJ2-3,13,-,-,CASSQGVRDTQYF,TGCGCCAGCAGCCAAGGTGTCCGGGATACGCAGTATTTT
TRBV7-9,TRBJ1-2,14,many,TRBD1,CASSLGTGDRGYTF,TGTGCCAGCAGCTTAGGGACAGGGGACCGTGGCTACACCTTC
TRBV20-1,TRBJ1-5,15,few,TRBD1,CSASPTGGYNQPQHF,TGCAGTGCTAGTCCGACAGGGGGCTACAATCAGCCCCAGCATTTT
TRBV5-6,TRBJ2-4,12,-,-,CASSLEGNIQYF,TGTGCCAGCAGCTTAGAGGGGAACATTCAGTACTTC
TRBV5-1,TRBJ2-5,16,few,-,CASSLGDLLGAETQYF,TGCGCCAGCAGCTTGGGGGACCTACTAGGGGCGGAGACCCAGTACTTC
TRBV13,TRBJ2-2,16,few,-,CASSLGQALNTGELFF,TGTGCCAGCAGCTTAGGCCAGGCCCTGAACACCGGGGAGCTGTTTTTT
TRBV7-2,TRBJ2-5,14,many,-,CASSRGGQRGDQYF,TGTGCCAGCAGTAGAGGGGGACAACGGGGAGACCAGTACTTC
TRBV7-7,TRBJ2-2,12,many,-,CASSPGTGELFF,TGTGCTAGCAGCCCGGGGACCGGGGAGCTGTTTTTT
TRBV28,TRBJ2-1,16,many,TRBD2,CASSSPAGTPYNEQFF,TGTGCCAGCAGTTCTCCAGCGGGGACTCCCTACAATGAGCAGTTCTTC
TRBV20-1,TRBJ2-6,13,-,-,CSVQRSGANVLTF,TGCAGTGTTCAGCGCTCTGGGGCCAACGTCCTGACTTTC
TRBV6-5,TRBJ2-1,16,many,-,CASRSAGAGSYNEQFF,TGTGCCAGCAGGTCTGCAGGGGCAGGGTCCTACAATGAGCAGTTCTTC
TRBV11-2,TRBJ1-6,12,few,-,CASSSPRGPLHF,TGTGCCAGCAGCTCACCCAGGGGACCCCTCCACTTT
TRBV27,TRBJ1-5,16,many,TRBD1,CASSFGATGVGQPQHF,TGTGCCAGCAGTTTTGGCGCGACAGGGGTCGGTCAGCCCCAGCATTTT
TRBV7-9,TRBJ1-5,14,few,TRBD1,CASSSTGLYQPQHF,TGTGCCAGCAGCTCGACAGGGCTCTATCAGCCCCAGCATTTT
TRBV7-2,TRBJ2-5,14,few,TRBD2,CASSRAGGWETQYF,TGTGCCAGCAGCCGCGCGGGGGGTTGGGAGACCCAGTACTTC
TRBV12-3/TRBV12-4,TRBJ2-3,17,-,TRBD2,CASSFGGRGLITDTQYF,TGTGCCAGCAGTTTCGGGGGTAGGGGACTAATCACAGATACGCAGTATTTT
TRBV29-1,TRBJ2-3,13,-,-,CSVASGLTDTQYF,TGCAGCGTTGCGAGCGGGCTCACAGATACGCAGTATTTT
TRBV7-3,TRBJ2-2,13,-,-,CASSPDTTGELFF,TGTGCCAGCAGCCCCGACACCACCGGGGAGCTGTTTTTT
TRBV20-1,TRBJ2-7,13,-,-,CSARGTELYEQYF,TGCAGTGCTAGAGGTACAGAGTTATACGAGCAGTACTTC
TRBV5-1,TRBJ2-7,14,few,-,CASSLYGEAYEQYF,TGCGCCAGCAGCTTGTACGGGGAGGCCTACGAGCAGTACTTC
TRBV12-3/TRBV12-4,TRBJ1-5,15,many,TRBD1,CASSRHRGANQPQHF,TGTGCCAGCAGTCGACACAGGGGAGCCAATCAGCCCCAGCATTTT
TRBV12-3/TRBV12-4,TRBJ2-2,15,many,TRBD1,CASSSGTGATGELFF,TGTGCCAGCAGTTCCGGGACAGGGGCCACCGGGGAGCTGTTTTTT
TRBV27,TRBJ2-7,15,few,-,CASSRKGGWVYEQYF,TGTGCCAGCAGTCGAAAGGGAGGTTGGGTTTACGAGCAGTACTTC
TRBV6-5,TRBJ2-7,14,-,-,CASSYSGVRDEQYF,TGTGCCAGCAGTTACTCCGGGGTCCGGGACGAGCAGTACTTC